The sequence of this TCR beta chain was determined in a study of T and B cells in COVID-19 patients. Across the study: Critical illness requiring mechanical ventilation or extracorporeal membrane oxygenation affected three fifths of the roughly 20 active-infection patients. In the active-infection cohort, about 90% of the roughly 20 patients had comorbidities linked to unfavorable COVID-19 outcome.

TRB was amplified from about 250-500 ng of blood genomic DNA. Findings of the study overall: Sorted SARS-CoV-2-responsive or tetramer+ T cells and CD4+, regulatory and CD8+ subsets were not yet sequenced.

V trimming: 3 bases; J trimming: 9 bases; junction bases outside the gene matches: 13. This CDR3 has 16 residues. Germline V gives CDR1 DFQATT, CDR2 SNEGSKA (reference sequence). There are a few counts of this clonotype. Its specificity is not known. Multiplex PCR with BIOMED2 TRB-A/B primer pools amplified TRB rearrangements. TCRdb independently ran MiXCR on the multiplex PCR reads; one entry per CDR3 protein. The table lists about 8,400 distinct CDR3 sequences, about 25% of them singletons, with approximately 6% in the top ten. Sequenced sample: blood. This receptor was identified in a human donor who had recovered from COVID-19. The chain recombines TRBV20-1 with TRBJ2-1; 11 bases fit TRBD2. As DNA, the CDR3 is TGCAGTGCTAGCGGTTTAGTGACTAGCGGGGTACCTGAGCAGTTCTTC. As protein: CSASGLVTSGVPEQFF.